This T cell receptor (beta chain) stems from a study of cytotoxic CD8 clonotypes in ibrutinib-treated CLL. Clones were read by immunoSEQ multiplex PCR, and TCRdb kept only the in-frame ones, dropping some. The sample records more than 35,000 clones, 60% to 80% being singletons. The source is a human donor with chronic lymphocytic leukemia. This material consisted of PBMCs, taken at disease progression, from a patient treated with ibrutinib.

The CDR3 reads CASSGGQGNQETQYF. The DNA for the CDR3 is TGTGCCAGTAGCGGAGGACAGGGGAACCAAGAGACCCAGTACTTC. The chain links TRBV19 to TRBJ2-5; TRBD1 matches at 9 bases. Germline-derived CDR1 and CDR2 are LNHDA and SQIVND (reference sequence). The CDR3 is 15 residues long. The V segment lost 6 bases and the J segment 0 bases; nucleotides outside the gene matches: 5. The whole variable domain, remainder taken from reference TRBV19 and TRBJ2-5, is DGGITQSPKYLFRKEGQNVTLSCEQNLNHDAMYWYRQDPGQGLRLIYYSQIVNDFQKGDIAEGYSVSREKKESFPLTVTSAQKNPTAFYLCASSGGQGNQETQYFGPGTRLLVL.